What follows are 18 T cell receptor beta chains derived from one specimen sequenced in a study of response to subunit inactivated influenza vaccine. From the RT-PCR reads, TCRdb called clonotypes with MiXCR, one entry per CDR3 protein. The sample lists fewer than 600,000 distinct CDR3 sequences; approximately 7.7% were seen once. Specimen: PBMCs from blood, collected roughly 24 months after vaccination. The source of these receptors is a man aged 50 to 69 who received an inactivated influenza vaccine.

The DNA of the CDR3 is TGTGCCAGCTCAACCGGACTAGCTTACGAGCAGTACTTC. This gives the protein CASSTGLAYEQYF. The V call is TRBV18, the J call TRBJ2-7; TRBD2 agrees at 8 bases. The CDR3 totals 13 residues. The germline V gene has CDR1 KGHSH and CDR2 LQKENI. The V and J ends lost 5 bases and 4 bases, in that order; junction bases with no gene match: 4.

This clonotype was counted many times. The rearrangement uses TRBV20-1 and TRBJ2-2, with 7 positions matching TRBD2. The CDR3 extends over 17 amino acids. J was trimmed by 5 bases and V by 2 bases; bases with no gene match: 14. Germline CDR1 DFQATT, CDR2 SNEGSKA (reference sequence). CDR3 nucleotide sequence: TGCAGTGCTAGAAACAGAAGAGCGGGACTTGGAACCGGGGAGCTGTTTTTT. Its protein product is CSARNRRAGLGTGELFF.

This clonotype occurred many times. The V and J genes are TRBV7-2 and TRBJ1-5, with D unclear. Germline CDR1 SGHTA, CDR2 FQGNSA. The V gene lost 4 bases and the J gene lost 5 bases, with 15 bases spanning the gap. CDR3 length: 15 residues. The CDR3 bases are TGTGCCAGCAGCTATACCCTTGGGCCGTATCAGCCCCAGCATTTT. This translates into CASSYTLGPYQPQHF.

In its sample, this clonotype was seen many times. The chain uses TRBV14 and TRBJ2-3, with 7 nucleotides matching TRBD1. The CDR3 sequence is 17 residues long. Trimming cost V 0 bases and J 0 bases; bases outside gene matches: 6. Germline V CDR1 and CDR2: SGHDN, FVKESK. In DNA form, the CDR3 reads TGTGCCAGCAGCCAAGATGGGGACAGTTCTAGCACAGATACGCAGTATTTT. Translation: CASSQDGDSSSTDTQYF.

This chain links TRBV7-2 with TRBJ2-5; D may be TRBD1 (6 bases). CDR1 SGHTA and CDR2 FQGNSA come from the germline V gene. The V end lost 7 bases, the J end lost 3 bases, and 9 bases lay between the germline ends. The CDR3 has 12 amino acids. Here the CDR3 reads CASNKGEETQYF. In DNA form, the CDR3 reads TGTGCCAGCAATAAGGGGGAAGAGACCCAGTACTTC.

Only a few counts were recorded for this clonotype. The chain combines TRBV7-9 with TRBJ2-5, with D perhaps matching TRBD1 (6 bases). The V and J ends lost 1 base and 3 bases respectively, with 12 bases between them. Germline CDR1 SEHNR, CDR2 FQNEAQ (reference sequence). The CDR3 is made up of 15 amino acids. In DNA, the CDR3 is TGTGCCAGCAGCTTAGTTAGGGACACGAAAGAGACCCAGTACTTC. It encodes CASSLVRDTKETQYF.

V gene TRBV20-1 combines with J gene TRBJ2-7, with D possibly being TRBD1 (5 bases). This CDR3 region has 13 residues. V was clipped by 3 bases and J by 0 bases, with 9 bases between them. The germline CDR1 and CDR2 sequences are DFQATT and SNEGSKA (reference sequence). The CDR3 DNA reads TGCAGTGCTAGGCGGACACCCTCCTACGAGCAGTACTTC. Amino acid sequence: CSARRTPSYEQYF.

CDR3 in amino acids: CASSLRQAGEKLFF. CDR3 DNA sequence: TGTGCCAGCAGCTTACGACAGGCTGGAGAAAAACTGTTTTTT. This chain links TRBV11-1 with TRBJ1-4, with D perhaps matching TRBD1 (6 bases). V dropped 2 bases and J dropped 8 bases, with 12 bases sitting between them. This CDR3 has 14 residues. Germline V gene data show CDR1 as SGHAT and CDR2 as FQDESV (reference sequence).

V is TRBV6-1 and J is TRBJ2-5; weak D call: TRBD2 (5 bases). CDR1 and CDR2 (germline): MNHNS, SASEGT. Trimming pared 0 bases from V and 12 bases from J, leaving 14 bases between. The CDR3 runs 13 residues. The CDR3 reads CASSEAQRAGEYF. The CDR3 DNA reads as TGTGCCAGCAGTGAAGCGCAAAGGGCCGGGGAGTACTTC.

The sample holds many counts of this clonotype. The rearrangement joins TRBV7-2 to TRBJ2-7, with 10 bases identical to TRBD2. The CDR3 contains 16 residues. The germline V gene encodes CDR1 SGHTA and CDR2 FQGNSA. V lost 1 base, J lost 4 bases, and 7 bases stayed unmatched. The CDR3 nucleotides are TGTGCCAGCAGCTTAGGAGAAGCGGGGGGGCCGTACGAGCAGTACTTC. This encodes CASSLGEAGGPYEQYF.

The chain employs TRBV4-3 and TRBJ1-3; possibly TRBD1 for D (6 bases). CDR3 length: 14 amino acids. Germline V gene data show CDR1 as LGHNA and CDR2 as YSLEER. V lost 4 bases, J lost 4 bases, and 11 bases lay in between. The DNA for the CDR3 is TGCGCCAGCAGCCCACAGGGACGAGGAAACACCATATATTTT. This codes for CASSPQGRGNTIYF.

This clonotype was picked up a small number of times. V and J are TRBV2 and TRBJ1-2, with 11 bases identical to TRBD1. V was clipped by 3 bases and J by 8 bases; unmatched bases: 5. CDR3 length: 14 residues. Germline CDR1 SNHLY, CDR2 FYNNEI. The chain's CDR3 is CASSDGQGARGYTF. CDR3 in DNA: TGTGCCAGCAGTGACGGACAGGGGGCGCGGGGCTACACCTTC.

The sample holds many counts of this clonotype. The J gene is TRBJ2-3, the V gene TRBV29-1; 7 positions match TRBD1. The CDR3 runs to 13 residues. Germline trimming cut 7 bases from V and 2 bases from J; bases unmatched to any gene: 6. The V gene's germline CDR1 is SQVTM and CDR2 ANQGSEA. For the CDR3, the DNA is TGCAGCGGAAGGACAGGAACCACAGATACGCAGTATTTT. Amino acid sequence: CSGRTGTTDTQYF.

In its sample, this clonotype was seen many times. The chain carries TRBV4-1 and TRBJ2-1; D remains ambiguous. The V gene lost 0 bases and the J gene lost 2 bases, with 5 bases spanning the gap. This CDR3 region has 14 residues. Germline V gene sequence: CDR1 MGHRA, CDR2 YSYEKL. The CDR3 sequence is CASSQDVPYNEQFF. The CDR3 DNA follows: TGCGCCAGCAGCCAAGATGTGCCCTACAATGAGCAGTTCTTC.

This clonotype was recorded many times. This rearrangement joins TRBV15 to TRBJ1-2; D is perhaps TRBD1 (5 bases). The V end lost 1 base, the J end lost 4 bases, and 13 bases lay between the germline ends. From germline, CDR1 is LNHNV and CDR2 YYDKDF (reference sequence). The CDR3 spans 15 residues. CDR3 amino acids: CATSRAISTGYGYTF. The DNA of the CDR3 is TGTGCCACCAGCAGAGCCATCTCCACAGGCTATGGCTACACCTTC. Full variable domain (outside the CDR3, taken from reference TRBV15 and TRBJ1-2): DAMVIQNPRYQVTQFGKPVTLSCSQTLNHNVMYWYQQKSSQAPKLLFHYYDKDFNNEADTPDNFQSRRPNTSFCFLDIRSPGLGDTAMYLCATSRAISTGYGYTFGSGTRLTVV.

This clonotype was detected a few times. As DNA, the CDR3 is TGCAGTGCTGATATAGCGGGGTATTCCTACAATGAGCAGTTCTTC. This encodes CSADIAGYSYNEQFF. The chain recombines TRBV20-1 with TRBJ2-1; TRBD2 matches at 8 bases. The length of the CDR3 is 15 residues. Trimming at V came to 5 bases and at J to 1 base, leaving 7 bases not matched to a gene. Germline lookup yields CDR1 DFQATT and CDR2 SNEGSKA (reference sequence).

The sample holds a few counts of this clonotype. The CDR3 loop is CASGRSGGPLNTEAFF. The CDR3 bases are TGTGCCAGCGGGAGGTCAGGGGGGCCTTTGAACACTGAAGCTTTCTTT. The J gene is TRBJ1-1, the V gene TRBV28; TRBD1 matches 7 bases. V shed 8 bases, J shed 0 bases, and the junction held 12 bases outside the gene matches. Germline V gives CDR1 MDHEN, CDR2 SYDVKM. CDR3 length equals 16 residues.

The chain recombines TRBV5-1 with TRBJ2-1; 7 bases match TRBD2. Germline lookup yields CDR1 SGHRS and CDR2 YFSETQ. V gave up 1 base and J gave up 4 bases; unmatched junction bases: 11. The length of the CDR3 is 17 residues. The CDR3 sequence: CASSLSGTTTWYNEQFF. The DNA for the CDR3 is TGCGCCAGCAGCTTGAGTGGGACTACGACCTGGTACAATGAGCAGTTCTTC. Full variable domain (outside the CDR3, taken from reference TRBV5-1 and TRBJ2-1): KAGVTQTPRYLIKTRGQQVTLSCSPISGHRSVSWYQQTPGQGLQFLFEYFSETQRNKGNFPGRFSGRQFSNSRSEMNVSTLELGDSALYLCASSLSGTTTWYNEQFFGPGTRLTVL.